This passage covers 13 T cell receptor beta chains from one sample sequenced in a study of cytomegalovirus exposure and HLA in healthy donors. The PCR was carried out with 60 Vbeta primers and 13 Jbeta primers. TCRdb's table, derived via immunoSEQ multiplex PCR, lists solely in-frame clones and lacks some. The sample lists over 100,000 clones; approximately 74% were seen once. The specimen sequenced was PBMCs. The receptors stem from a male donor in good health and CMV-seronegative.

This sequence joins TRBV28 and TRBJ1-1; D ambiguous. CDR3 length: 13 residues. V lost 5 bases and J 3 bases, leaving 10 bases between the germline ends. CDR1 is MDHEN and CDR2 is SYDVKM in the germline V gene. In nucleotides, the CDR3 is TGTGCCAGCAGTCGGCGGAGGGACACTGAAGCTTTCTTT. Translation: CASSRRRDTEAFF.

This chain links TRBV18 with TRBJ1-5; tentative D call: TRBD1 (5 bases). Trimming removed 2 bases from V and 3 bases from J, with 14 bases in between. Germline V gene lookup returns CDR1 KGHSH and CDR2 LQKENI. The CDR3 spans 16 residues. CDR3 loop: CASSPGAGLTNQPQHF. The DNA for the CDR3 is TGTGCCAGCTCACCAGGGGCAGGGTTGACCAATCAGCCCCAGCATTTT.

The V call is TRBV7-2, the J call TRBJ2-1; D might be TRBD2 (5 bases). V dropped 5 bases and J dropped 9 bases, with 17 bases sitting between them. The length of the CDR3 is 14 residues. In germline, CDR1 is SGHTA, CDR2 FQGNSA. CDR3 coding DNA: TGTGCCAGCAGCCGACCCCGGGGTTACGGTGAGCAGTTCTTC. It is translated as CASSRPRGYGEQFF.

The chain joins TRBV5-8 to TRBJ2-6; 8 bases map to TRBD1. With V trimmed by 0 bases and J by 5 bases, 1 base remained unmatched. Germline CDR1 and CDR2: SGHTS and YDEGEE. CDR3 length: 15 amino acids. The CDR3 spells CASSLAGGWANVLTF. In DNA form, the CDR3 reads TGTGCCAGCAGCTTGGCAGGGGGCTGGGCCAACGTCCTGACTTTC.

CDR3 coding DNA: TGCGCCAGCAGCTTGGGCGGGAGAAACACCGGGGAGCTGTTTTTT. It translates to CASSLGGRNTGELFF. The rearrangement links TRBV5-1 to TRBJ2-2; the match to TRBD2 covers 7 bases. V shed 0 bases, J shed 2 bases, and the junction held 1 base outside the gene matches. The germline gives CDR1 SGHRS, CDR2 YFSETQ. CDR3 length: 15 residues. The full variable domain, with the rest looked up from reference TRBV5-1 and TRBJ2-2, is KAGVTQTPRYLIKTRGQQVTLSCSPISGHRSVSWYQQTPGQGLQFLFEYFSETQRNKGNFPGRFSGRQFSNSRSEMNVSTLELGDSALYLCASSLGGRNTGELFFGEGSRLTVL.

This chain links TRBV7-9 with TRBJ2-5, with 9 nucleotides matching TRBD1. Germline V gives CDR1 SEHNR, CDR2 FQNEAQ (reference sequence). The CDR3 runs 18 residues. V shed 4 bases, J shed 5 bases, and the junction held 17 bases outside the gene matches. CDR3 amino acids: CASSYTGGPVTRRETQYF. Written as DNA, the CDR3 is TGTGCCAGCAGCTATACAGGGGGCCCTGTCACAAGAAGGGAGACCCAGTACTTC.

The genes are TRBV9 and TRBJ2-1; 14 bases are a match to TRBD2. The CDR3 sequence is 18 residues long. Looked up from germline, CDR1 is SGDLS and CDR2 is YYNGEE. The V and J ends lost 2 bases and 0 bases, in that order; junction bases with no gene match: 4. In DNA, the CDR3 is TGTGCCAGCAGCGTGGGGACTAGCGGGAGAGGCTCCTACAATGAGCAGTTCTTC. Translated: CASSVGTSGRGSYNEQFF.

CDR3 sequence: CASSSLSVSNGYTF. The CDR3 DNA follows: TGTGCCAGCAGTTCTCTTTCGGTATCGAACGGCTACACCTTC. The chain uses TRBV6-5 and TRBJ1-2, with D unclear. Deletions cut 4 bases from V and 8 bases from J, with 17 bases between. This CDR3 comprises 14 residues. Germline V lookup: CDR1 MNHEY, CDR2 SVGAGI.

The J gene is TRBJ2-1, the V gene TRBV27, with 9 nucleotides matching TRBD2. The CDR3 runs 17 residues. Trimming removed 4 bases from V and 1 base from J; junction bases left unmatched: 8. Germline CDR1 MNHEY, CDR2 SMNVEV (reference sequence). The CDR3 coding sequence is TGTGCCAGCAGTTCGACTAGCGGCAACCCTTCCTACAATGAGCAGTTCTTC. Its translation is CASSSTSGNPSYNEQFF.

The CDR3 reads CASSETGNSNQPQHF. For the CDR3, the DNA is TGTGCCAGCTCGGAGACAGGCAACTCAAATCAGCCCCAGCATTTT. This sequence joins TRBV18 and TRBJ1-5; possibly TRBD1 for D (6 bases). Looked up from germline, CDR1 is KGHSH and CDR2 is LQKENI. Trimming pared 6 bases from V and 4 bases from J, leaving 16 bases between. This CDR3 has 15 residues.

This chain connects TRBV29-1 to TRBJ2-3, with 10 bases lining up with TRBD2. Losses at the gene ends were 4 bases for V and 1 base for J; bases not matched to a gene: 5. The CDR3 consists of 15 residues. Germline CDR1 and CDR2: SQVTM and ANQGSEA. The CDR3 spells CSVVPSGGRTDTQYF. CDR3 sequence (DNA): TGCAGCGTTGTTCCTAGCGGGGGCCGCACAGATACGCAGTATTTT.

This clone was counted once. CDR3 protein: CASSPGLAGGEQYF. CDR3 DNA: TGTGCCAGCAGCCCGGGACTAGCGGGAGGCGAGCAGTACTTC. V and J are TRBV11-1 and TRBJ2-7; 15 nucleotides agree with TRBD2. The length of the CDR3 is 14 residues. Germline CDR1 reads SGHAT; CDR2 reads FQDESV (reference sequence). V trimming: 5 bases; J trimming: 6 bases; junction bases outside the gene matches: 2.

The chain uses TRBV27 and TRBJ1-1, with 8 bases lining up with TRBD1. Germline CDR1 MNHEY, CDR2 SMNVEV (reference sequence). J lost 4 bases, V lost 5 bases, and 9 bases had no gene match. The CDR3 runs to 15 residues. DNA for the CDR3: TGTGCCAGCAGTCTACAGGGGGGGCGTGGCACTGAAGCTTTCTTT. Encoded protein: CASSLQGGRGTEAFF.